Below, 27 T cell receptor beta chains from the same sample are listed, as sequenced in a study of T cell repertoires in cytomegalovirus infection. TCRdb ran MiXCR on the reads and lists one entry per CDR3 protein. The repertoire includes about 830,000 distinct CDR3 sequences, approximately 30% of them detected once, and roughly 12% sits in the top ten. The antigens for these receptors are not known. The source was cultured CD8+ T cells from PBMCs, collected from culture after CMV antigen stimulation. All receptors come from a human donor in good health (CMV status not recorded). Some clones in this sample may be carry-over from other donors' samples.

This clonotype was found many times. The chain uses TRBV27 and TRBJ2-1, with a possible D match to TRBD2 (6 bases). The germline V gene has CDR1 MNHEY and CDR2 SMNVEV (reference sequence). The CDR3 loop spans 16 amino acids. With 0 bases removed from V and 1 base from J, the gap between germline ends came to 10 bases. CDR3 loop: CASSLSLRGSYNEQFF. The CDR3 bases are TGTGCCAGCAGTTTATCGTTGCGGGGATCCTACAATGAGCAGTTCTTC.

The chain recombines TRBV7-9 with TRBJ1-1; D uncertain. Germline V CDR1 and CDR2: SEHNR, FQNEAQ (reference sequence). Trimming took off 0 bases at V and 1 base at J, with 9 bases between the two ends. CDR3 length: 15 amino acids. CDR3 in DNA: TGTGCCAGCAGCTTAGCTGGGGAGGGGAACACTGAAGCTTTCTTT. Translation gives CASSLAGEGNTEAFF.

At least ten counts were recorded for this clonotype. This chain links TRBV7-6 with TRBJ2-1; TRBD2 aligns across 12 bases. With V trimmed by 3 bases and J by 4 bases, 4 bases remained unmatched. The germline V gene encodes CDR1 SGHVS and CDR2 FNYEAQ. The CDR3 contains 16 residues. CDR3 in amino acids: CASSFTSGGRYNEQFF. DNA for the CDR3: TGTGCCAGCAGCTTTACTAGCGGGGGGAGGTACAATGAGCAGTTCTTC. Filled out from reference TRBV7-6 and TRBJ2-1, the complete variable domain reads GAGVSQSPRYKVTKRGQDVALRCDPISGHVSLYWYRQALGQGPEFLTYFNYEAQQDKSGLPNDRFSAERPEGSISTLTIQRTEQRDSAMYRCASSFTSGGRYNEQFFGPGTRLTVL.

This clonotype was recorded a few times. The J gene is TRBJ2-5, the V gene TRBV27; D unresolved. V gave up 5 bases and J gave up 3 bases, with 7 bases separating them. The germline V gene has CDR1 MNHEY and CDR2 SMNVEV (reference sequence). There are 12 residues in the CDR3. For the CDR3, the DNA is TGTGCCAGCAGTCACACGAAAGAGACCCAGTACTTC. The encoded protein is CASSHTKETQYF.

The chain has TRBV9 and TRBJ2-5; D is ambiguous. Trimming removed 4 bases from V and 3 bases from J, with 13 bases in between. The germline V gene encodes CDR1 SGDLS and CDR2 YYNGEE. There are 14 residues in the CDR3. Here the CDR3 DNA reads TGTGCCAGCAGCCGATACGGAGAGAAAGAGACCCAGTACTTC. Its protein product is CASSRYGEKETQYF. The whole variable domain, remainder taken from reference TRBV9 and TRBJ2-5, is DSGVTQTPKHLITATGQRVTLRCSPRSGDLSVYWYQQSLDQGLQFLIQYYNGEERAKGNILERFSAQQFPDLHSELNLSSLELGDSALYFCASSRYGEKETQYFGPGTRLLVL.

This clonotype showed up just a few times. The chain is built from TRBV24-1 and TRBJ2-3, with 16 bases aligning to TRBD2. V was clipped by 11 bases and J by 2 bases; unmatched bases: 9. Germline V gives CDR1 KGHDR, CDR2 SFDVKD. The CDR3 runs 17 residues. As DNA, the CDR3 is TGTGCCAGGCCGGGACTAGCGGGGGGGGAACCCACAGATACGCAGTATTTT. Residues: CARPGLAGGEPTDTQYF.

The chain has TRBV10-3 and TRBJ2-3; no reliable D call. Per germline, CDR1 ENHRY and CDR2 SYGVKD. This CDR3 comprises 13 residues. V lost 11 bases, J lost 2 bases, and 14 bases lay in between. The chain's CDR3 is CAAKEVDTDTQYF. The CDR3 nucleotides read TGTGCCGCTAAAGAGGTGGACACAGATACGCAGTATTTT.

This clonotype occurred a few times. The V gene is TRBV12-3 or TRBV12-4, the J gene TRBJ2-1, with D possibly TRBD1 on 7 matching bases. V was trimmed by 7 bases and J by 2 bases, leaving 12 bases between them. The CDR3 is 14 amino acids. CDR3 nucleotide sequence: TGTGCCAGCAACCCAGGGGGGCCCTACAATGAGCAGTTCTTC. This gives the protein CASNPGGPYNEQFF.

This clonotype was seen a handful of times. The chain is built from TRBV27 and TRBJ2-3, with 8 bases identical to TRBD2. The CDR3 totals 15 residues. The J segment lost 2 bases and the V segment lost 8 bases, leaving 9 bases of the junction unmatched. The germline CDR1 and CDR2 sequences are MNHEY and SMNVEV (reference sequence). The CDR3 coding sequence is TGTGCCAGCTTATCGGGCGGGGGGCCCACAGATACGCAGTATTTT. Its protein product is CASLSGGGPTDTQYF.

This rearrangement joins TRBV5-3 to TRBJ1-5; TRBD1 aligns across 10 bases. TRBV5-3 belongs to the ORF category, with a function that is uncertain. This CDR3 is built from 15 residues. The V gene end was trimmed by 4 bases and the J gene end by 9 bases; junction bases not matched to a gene: 10. CDR3 coding DNA: TGTGCCAGAAGCCCGGGACAGGGGAGTTATCTGCCCCAGCATTTT. Translated, it gives CARSPGQGSYLPQHF.

The V gene is TRBV7-8, the J gene TRBJ2-1; TRBD2 aligns across 8 bases. This CDR3 is 15 amino acids long. V was clipped by 1 base and J by 8 bases; unmatched bases: 7. Germline V CDR1 and CDR2: SGHVS, FQNEAQ. CDR3 amino acids: CASSLGLAGYYEQFF. The DNA for the CDR3 is TGTGCCAGCAGCTTAGGCCTAGCGGGCTATTATGAGCAGTTCTTC.

This clonotype was seen only a few times. V usage is TRBV12-5 and J usage is TRBJ2-3, with D hard to call. CDR1 and CDR2 from the germline V gene are LGHNT and FRNRAP. The CDR3 runs to 11 residues. Trimming shortened V by 6 bases and J by 5 bases, and 6 bases separated the two germline ends. In DNA form, the CDR3 reads TGTGCTAGTGGAATGGGAGATACGCAGTATTTT. It translates to CASGMGDTQYF.

The table lists this clonotype with a few counts. The genes are TRBV6-5 and TRBJ2-1, with TRBD2 as a possible D gene (6 bases). V lost 0 bases to trimming and J lost 8 bases, with 14 bases between them. The CDR3 sequence is 15 residues long. Germline V gives CDR1 MNHEY, CDR2 SVGAGI. The CDR3 is CASSYSGLNFDEQFF. The DNA for the CDR3 is TGTGCCAGCAGTTACTCTGGACTAAATTTCGATGAGCAGTTCTTC.

This clonotype has ten or more counts. J is TRBJ1-4 and V is TRBV6-1; D perhaps matches TRBD1 (5 bases). This CDR3 is built from 14 residues. Trimming removed 7 bases from V and 3 bases from J, with 12 bases in between. The germline V gene has CDR1 MNHNS and CDR2 SASEGT. The DNA for the CDR3 is TGTGCCAGCACCTCCGGGGACCCTAATGAAAAACTGTTTTTT. Its protein product is CASTSGDPNEKLFF.

The genes are TRBV2 and TRBJ2-3; 8 bases fit TRBD1. Per the germline V gene, CDR1 is SNHLY and CDR2 is FYNNEI. CDR3 length equals 17 residues. The V gene end was trimmed by 8 bases and the J gene end by 2 bases; junction bases not matched to a gene: 15. As DNA, the CDR3 is TGTGCCAGCGACGGACAGGGACCCACCGAGTTCACAGATACGCAGTATTTT. Its protein is CASDGQGPTEFTDTQYF.

The chain has TRBV7-9 and TRBJ1-1, with D perhaps TRBD1 (6 bases). The CDR3 runs 14 residues. V shed 5 bases and J shed 0 bases, with 10 bases lying between them. Per germline, CDR1 SEHNR and CDR2 FQNEAQ (reference sequence). CDR3 DNA: TGTGCCAGCAGCGACGACAGGCTGAACACTGAAGCTTTCTTT. Translating gives CASSDDRLNTEAFF.

This chain connects TRBV7-6 to TRBJ1-6, with 8 bases identical to TRBD1. J was trimmed by 9 bases and V by 9 bases; bases with no gene match: 4. Germline lookup yields CDR1 SGHVS and CDR2 FNYEAQ. The CDR3 length is 12 residues. The CDR3 nucleotides read TGTGCCAGTAAAACAGGGGGTTCACCCCTCCACTTT. Translation gives CASKTGGSPLHF. The full variable domain, its missing parts supplied by reference TRBV7-6 and TRBJ1-6, is GAGVSQSPRYKVTKRGQDVALRCDPISGHVSLYWYRQALGQGPEFLTYFNYEAQQDKSGLPNDRFSAERPEGSISTLTIQRTEQRDSAMYRCASKTGGSPLHFGNGTRLTVT.

The chain employs TRBV28 and TRBJ2-3; TRBD2 aligns across 7 bases. Trimming cost V 8 bases and J 4 bases; bases outside gene matches: 6. Germline assignment: CDR1 MDHEN and CDR2 SYDVKM. The CDR3 spans 13 residues. As DNA, the CDR3 is TGTGCCAGCGGGAGGGGTCGTGCAGATACGCAGTATTTT. Translating gives CASGRGRADTQYF.

There are a few counts of this clonotype. The V gene is TRBV10-1, the J gene TRBJ2-1; 7 bases align to TRBD1. The trim removed 10 bases at V and 0 bases at J, leaving 6 bases unmatched. The CDR3 is 14 amino acids. Germline CDR1 and CDR2: WNHNN and SYGVQD (reference sequence). The CDR3 DNA sequence: TGCGCCACCGGGACAGATAGCTCCTACAATGAGCAGTTCTTC. As protein: CATGTDSSYNEQFF.

This clonotype came up many times. J is TRBJ1-6 and V is TRBV12-3 or TRBV12-4, with TRBD1 as a possible D gene (5 bases). The CDR3 is made up of 16 amino acids. The V end was cut by 6 bases, the J end by 1 base, with 13 bases between. In DNA, the CDR3 is TGTGCCAGCAGCCCAGCAGGGTTTTCCTATAATTCACCCCTCCACTTT. Its protein product is CASSPAGFSYNSPLHF.

This clonotype was counted ten times or more. The chain is built from TRBV7-2 and TRBJ1-2, with TRBD1 identical over 9 bases. Germline V gene data show CDR1 as SGHTA and CDR2 as FQGNSA. The V and J ends lost 5 bases and 6 bases, in that order; junction bases with no gene match: 7. The CDR3 covers 14 residues. In nucleotides, the CDR3 is TGTGCCAGCAGCCCAGCGGGACAGGGTAATGGCTACACCTTC. Protein product: CASSPAGQGNGYTF. Drawing the rest from reference TRBV7-2 and TRBJ1-2, the complete variable domain is GAGVSQSPSNKVTEKGKDVELRCDPISGHTALYWYRQSLGQGLEFLIYFQGNSAPDKSGLPSDRFSAERTGGSVSTLTIQRTQQEDSAVYLCASSPAGQGNGYTFGSGTRLTVV.

This clonotype was seen a handful of times. The chain couples TRBV5-4 to TRBJ1-1; D remains unclear. The CDR3 sequence is 11 residues long. The germline gives CDR1 SGHNT, CDR2 YYREEE (reference sequence). Trimming cost V 6 bases and J 6 bases, with 9 bases left between them. DNA of the CDR3: TGTGCCAGCACTTCTGGCCCTGAAGCTTTCTTT. This encodes CASTSGPEAFF.

The rearrangement links TRBV2 to TRBJ1-5; 8 bases agree with TRBD1. V lost 7 bases, J lost 3 bases, and 2 bases stayed unmatched. This CDR3 contains 13 residues. Germline V gives CDR1 SNHLY, CDR2 FYNNEI. Here the CDR3 DNA reads TGTGCCAGCACAGGGGGCCTCAATCAGCCCCAGCATTTT. It codes for CASTGGLNQPQHF. Supplemented by reference TRBV2 and TRBJ1-5, the full variable domain reads EPEVTQTPSHQVTQMGQEVILRCVPISNHLYFYWYRQILGQKVEFLVSFYNNEISEKSEIFDDQFSVERPDGSNFTLKIRSTKLEDSAMYFCASTGGLNQPQHFGDGTRLSIL.

CDR3 nucleotide sequence: TGTGCCAGCAGTTGGACAGGGGAGGACACTGAAGCTTTCTTT. Its translation is CASSWTGEDTEAFF. The V call is TRBV5-4, the J call TRBJ1-1; TRBD1 matches at 9 bases. The V and J ends lost 5 bases and 3 bases, in that order; junction bases with no gene match: 5. Germline CDR1 is SGHNT and CDR2 is YYREEE (reference sequence). The CDR3 consists of 14 residues. Complete variable domain (other parts from reference TRBV5-4 and TRBJ1-1): ETGVTQSPTHLIKTRGQQVTLRCSSQSGHNTVSWYQQALGQGPQFIFQYYREEENGRGNFPPRFSGLQFPNYSSELNVNALELDDSALYLCASSWTGEDTEAFFGQGTRLTVV.

This clonotype was counted many times. This chain links TRBV12-3 or TRBV12-4 with TRBJ2-5; tentatively, D is TRBD1 or TRBD2 (5 bases each). The germline V and J ends were trimmed by 0 bases and 0 bases, with 14 bases remaining between them. CDR3 length: 17 residues. The CDR3 spells CASSLAEVGHHQETQYF. CDR3 nucleotide sequence: TGTGCCAGCAGTTTAGCGGAGGTCGGACACCACCAAGAGACCCAGTACTTC.

This clonotype was counted a single time. CDR3 protein: CASSYSKGRGGTEAFF. The CDR3 DNA is TGTGCCAGCAGTTATTCGAAGGGGCGAGGAGGCACTGAAGCTTTCTTT. The rearrangement uses TRBV6-5 and TRBJ1-1; TRBD1 might be the D (5 bases). The CDR3 loop spans 16 amino acids. Germline assignment: CDR1 MNHEY and CDR2 SVGAGI. V was trimmed by 3 bases and J by 4 bases, leaving 18 bases between them.

The chain has TRBV6-1 and TRBJ2-2; D is unresolved. Germline V gene sequence: CDR1 MNHNS, CDR2 SASEGT. The CDR3 is made up of 16 amino acids. The V gene lost 5 bases and the J gene lost 0 bases, with 13 bases spanning the gap. The CDR3: CASSSQFPTNTGELFF. Here the CDR3 DNA reads TGTGCCAGCAGTTCCCAGTTCCCGACGAACACCGGGGAGCTGTTTTTT.